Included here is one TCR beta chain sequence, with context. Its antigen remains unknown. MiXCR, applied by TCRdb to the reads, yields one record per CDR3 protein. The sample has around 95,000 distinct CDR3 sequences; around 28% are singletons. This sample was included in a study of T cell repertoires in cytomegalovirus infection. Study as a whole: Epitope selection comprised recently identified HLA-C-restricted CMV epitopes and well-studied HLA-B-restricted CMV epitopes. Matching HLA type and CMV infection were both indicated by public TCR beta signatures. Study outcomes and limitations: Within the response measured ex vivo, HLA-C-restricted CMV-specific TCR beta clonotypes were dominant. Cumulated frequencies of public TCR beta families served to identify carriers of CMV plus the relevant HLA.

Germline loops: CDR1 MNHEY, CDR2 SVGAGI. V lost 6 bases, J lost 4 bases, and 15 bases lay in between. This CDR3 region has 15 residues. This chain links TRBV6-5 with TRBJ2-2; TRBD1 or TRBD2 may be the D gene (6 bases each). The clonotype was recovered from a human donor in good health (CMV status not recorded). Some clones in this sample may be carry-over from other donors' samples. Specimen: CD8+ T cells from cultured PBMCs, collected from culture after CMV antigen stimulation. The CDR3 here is CASRVMGGVTGELFF. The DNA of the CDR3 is TGTGCCAGCAGGGTGATGGGGGGCGTCACCGGGGAGCTGTTTTTT.